The 23 T cell receptor beta chains in this list originate from one sample, sequenced in a study of blood T cell repertoires in COVID-19. Assay: immunoSEQ multiplex PCR; the TCRdb copy retains only in-frame clones and omits some. The sample yields some 350,000 clones, over 80% seen once. The material sequenced was PBMCs or T cells enriched from blood (not recorded which). The receptors originated from a man aged 25-40 years who had recovered from COVID-19.

The J gene is TRBJ1-5, the V gene TRBV19; the D is unclear. The V end was cut by 6 bases, the J end by 1 base, with 16 bases between. The CDR3 contains 16 residues. Germline CDR1 and CDR2: LNHDA and SQIVND (reference sequence). CDR3 nucleotides: TGTGCCAGTAGGTCGAGGGCGGGAATGAGCAATCAGCCCCAGCATTTT. The encoded protein is CASRSRAGMSNQPQHF. The variable domain in full, completed from reference TRBV19 and TRBJ1-5, reads DGGITQSPKYLFRKEGQNVTLSCEQNLNHDAMYWYRQDPGQGLRLIYYSQIVNDFQKGDIAEGYSVSREKKESFPLTVTSAQKNPTAFYLCASRSRAGMSNQPQHFGDGTRLSIL.

This clone was found once. The chain combines TRBV2 with TRBJ1-4; TRBD1 agrees at 9 bases. The CDR3 runs 16 residues. Germline V lookup: CDR1 SNHLY, CDR2 FYNNEI. Trimming cost V 6 bases and J 3 bases; bases outside gene matches: 8. The CDR3 DNA sequence: TGTGCCAGCAGCTGGGACAGGGCGGAAGCTAATGAAAAACTGTTTTTT. Protein sequence: CASSWDRAEANEKLFF.

The rearrangement joins TRBV28 to TRBJ1-3, with D uncertain. Germline V lookup: CDR1 MDHEN, CDR2 SYDVKM. The ends were cut back, 2 bases at V and 9 bases at J, with 11 bases in the middle. The length of the CDR3 is 13 residues. Here the CDR3 DNA reads TGTGCCAGCAGTTTAGAGGAGGAAGGCACCATATATTTT. This sequence encodes CASSLEEEGTIYF.

For the CDR3, the DNA is TGTGCCAGCAGTTACGGCTCCACAGATACGCAGTATTTT. Translating it yields CASSYGSTDTQYF. The chain recombines TRBV6-5 with TRBJ2-3; D unresolved. The CDR3 spans 13 residues. Germline V gene sequence: CDR1 MNHEY, CDR2 SVGAGI. V lost 2 bases, J lost 2 bases, and 5 bases lay in between.

This clone appeared once. The gene calls are TRBV4-1 and TRBJ1-1; possible D gene TRBD1, 6 bases. Germline V gene data show CDR1 as MGHRA and CDR2 as YSYEKL. Trimming left V 1 base short and J 0 bases short, with 9 bases between. The CDR3 has 15 amino acids. This chain's CDR3 is CASSQGQALNTEAFF. DNA for the CDR3: TGCGCCAGCAGCCAAGGACAGGCTTTGAACACTGAAGCTTTCTTT.

This chain connects TRBV19 to TRBJ1-5, with 7 bases lining up with TRBD1. The J segment lost 8 bases and the V segment lost 6 bases, leaving 10 bases of the junction unmatched. CDR3 length: 14 amino acids. Germline values: CDR1 LNHDA, CDR2 SQIVND (reference sequence). This CDR3 reads CASSPVTGMEPQHF. The DNA for the CDR3 is TGTGCCAGTAGCCCCGTGACAGGGATGGAGCCCCAGCATTTT.

This sequence joins TRBV7-9 and TRBJ1-1; weak D call: TRBD1 (5 bases). Trimming left V 2 bases short and J 6 bases short, with 10 bases between. The CDR3 spans 13 residues. CDR1 is SEHNR, CDR2 FQNEAQ, per germline (reference sequence). The CDR3, as DNA: TGTGCCAGCAGCTTACAGGGTGGGGCTGAAGCTTTCTTT. As protein: CASSLQGGAEAFF.

This clone was seen a single time. The chain couples TRBV7-2 to TRBJ1-2, with 7 bases identical to TRBD1. V shed 5 bases, J shed 4 bases, and the junction held 10 bases outside the gene matches. Germline V lookup: CDR1 SGHTA, CDR2 FQGNSA. CDR3 length equals 15 residues. The CDR3: CASSDRDSSLYGYTF. CDR3 nucleotide sequence: TGTGCCAGCAGCGACAGGGACAGTTCACTCTATGGCTACACCTTC.

This chain joins TRBV4-2 and TRBJ2-7; D is possibly TRBD1 (6 bases). V lost 0 bases to trimming and J lost 10 bases, with 16 bases between them. Germline CDR1 and CDR2: LGHNA and YNFKEQ. The CDR3 contains 14 residues. CDR3 residues: CASSQDNRVGHQYF. CDR3 nucleotides: TGTGCCAGCAGCCAAGATAACAGGGTGGGCCATCAGTACTTC.

The chain is built from TRBV6-5 and TRBJ1-1; D uncertain. The ends were cut back, 5 bases at V and 4 bases at J, with 5 bases in the middle. This CDR3 is built from 11 residues. Germline CDR1 MNHEY, CDR2 SVGAGI. In DNA, the CDR3 is TGTGCCAGCAGTCGGGGCACTGAAGCTTTCTTT. Its translation: CASSRGTEAFF.

The V and J genes are TRBV9 and TRBJ1-1, with unresolved D. The CDR3 contains 13 residues. The V end lost 5 bases, the J end lost 6 bases, and 14 bases lay between the germline ends. Germline CDR1 SGDLS, CDR2 YYNGEE. The CDR3 bases are TGTGCCAGCAGTGGAGACCCTAGCGCTGAAGCTTTCTTT. It codes for CASSGDPSAEAFF.

The J gene is TRBJ2-2, the V gene TRBV2, with 16 bases that match TRBD2. Unmatched junction bases numbered 7, after V lost 7 bases and J lost 5 bases. The CDR3 totals 17 residues. Per the germline V gene, CDR1 is SNHLY and CDR2 is FYNNEI. This chain's CDR3 is CASMRGLAGGQTGELFF. The DNA of the CDR3 is TGTGCCAGCATGAGGGGACTAGCGGGGGGGCAGACCGGGGAGCTGTTTTTT.

The gene calls are TRBV5-6 and TRBJ1-2, with 9 bases matching TRBD1. V was pared by 4 bases and J by 4 bases, with 5 bases of the junction left unmatched. The CDR3 has 14 amino acids. The germline V gene encodes CDR1 SGHDT and CDR2 YYEEEE. The CDR3 DNA reads as TGTGCCAGCAGCGGGGGGACAGGGACCTATGGCTACACCTTC. It codes for CASSGGTGTYGYTF.

J is TRBJ2-7 and V is TRBV30, with D unclear. V was cut by 0 bases and J by 7 bases, with 7 bases left in between. The CDR3 spans 11 residues. The germline V gene encodes CDR1 GTSNPN and CDR2 SVGIG (reference sequence). For the CDR3, the DNA is TGTGCCTGGAGTGTCACACAAGAGCAGTACTTC. Translation gives CAWSVTQEQYF.

V gene TRBV7-9 combines with J gene TRBJ2-7, with 9 bases aligning to TRBD1. CDR1 is SEHNR, CDR2 FQNEAQ, per germline (reference sequence). This CDR3 is built from 16 residues. The trim removed 5 bases at V and 7 bases at J, leaving 15 bases unmatched. The DNA of the CDR3 is TGTGCCAGCAGCCAGGGACAGGGTGCGGATCGTAGTGAGCAGTACTTC. Amino acid sequence: CASSQGQGADRSEQYF.

The rearrangement joins TRBV5-1 to TRBJ1-2; 7 bases map to TRBD1. The V gene's germline CDR1 is SGHRS and CDR2 YFSETQ. Trimming cost V 4 bases and J 6 bases; bases outside gene matches: 12. The CDR3 loop spans 15 amino acids. CDR3 DNA: TGCGCCAGCAGCCAAGGGGACAGCACTCCCCATGGCTACACCTTC. Translation gives CASSQGDSTPHGYTF.

This chain links TRBV3-1 (or the pseudogene TRBV3-2) with TRBJ2-7, with D possibly matching TRBD2 (5 bases). Trimming removed 0 bases from V and 2 bases from J, with 8 bases in between. This CDR3 is 14 amino acids long. CDR1 and CDR2 from the germline V gene are LGHDT and YNNKEL (reference sequence). The CDR3 region has the DNA TGTGCCAGCAGCCAAGAGAGCGGACCCTACGAGCAGTACTTC. This translates into CASSQESGPYEQYF.

V gene TRBV2 combines with J gene TRBJ2-5; D unclear. Trimming shortened V by 8 bases and J by 1 base, and 11 bases separated the two germline ends. Germline CDR1 and CDR2: SNHLY and FYNNEI. The CDR3 is made up of 13 amino acids. The CDR3 nucleotides read TGTGCCAGCGGCGGCCAGAGCCAAGAGACCCAGTACTTC. As protein: CASGGQSQETQYF.

CDR3 nucleotides: TGTGCCAGCAGCTTATGGGGACAGGGAACCGGGGAGCTGTTTTTT. Encoded protein: CASSLWGQGTGELFF. The rearrangement uses TRBV7-3 and TRBJ2-2, with 9 nucleotides matching TRBD1. V dropped 2 bases and J dropped 5; count of bases not matched to a gene: 3. CDR3 length: 15 amino acids. The germline V gene has CDR1 SGHTA and CDR2 FQGTGA.

The chain has TRBV6-5 and TRBJ1-1, with a tentative D call TRBD1 (6 bases). The germline CDR1 and CDR2 sequences are MNHEY and SVGAGI. The germline V and J ends were trimmed by 5 bases and 6 bases, with 16 bases remaining between them. This CDR3 is 14 amino acids long. CDR3 nucleotide sequence: TGTGCCAGCAGTCCCGTACAGGGTTTCGCTGAAGCTTTCTTT. It specifies CASSPVQGFAEAFF.

A single count supports this clone. The gene calls are TRBV28 and TRBJ1-2; 7 positions agree with TRBD1. The CDR3 is made up of 15 amino acids. The germline V gene has CDR1 MDHEN and CDR2 SYDVKM. After removal of 7 bases from V and 2 bases from J, the junction contained 10 bases not matched to a gene. The CDR3 is CASTKGALGNYGYTF. Here the CDR3 DNA reads TGTGCCAGCACCAAGGGGGCTCTTGGCAACTATGGCTACACCTTC.

This sequence joins TRBV6-4 and TRBJ2-7; 8 positions match TRBD1. The CDR3 is 15 amino acids. Germline V gene sequence: CDR1 MRHNA, CDR2 SNTAGT. J gave up 1 base and V 7 bases, and 9 bases lay outside the gene matches. CDR3 region: CASIRARDRSYEQYF. CDR3 in DNA: TGTGCCAGCATTCGAGCCCGGGACAGGTCCTACGAGCAGTACTTC.

This chain joins TRBV28 and TRBJ1-6, with 8 bases that match TRBD1. The CDR3 consists of 15 residues. V lost 3 bases and J lost 7; bases outside the gene matches: 5. The germline gives CDR1 MDHEN, CDR2 SYDVKM. CDR3 sequence reads: CASSFGDRPNSPLHF. In DNA form, the CDR3 reads TGTGCCAGCAGTTTCGGGGACAGGCCCAATTCACCCCTCCACTTT. The variable domain in full, completed from reference TRBV28 and TRBJ1-6, reads DVKVTQSSRYLVKRTGEKVFLECVQDMDHENMFWYRQDPGLGLRLIYFSYDVKMKEKGDIPEGYSVSREKKERFSLILESASTNQTSMYLCASSFGDRPNSPLHFGNGTRLTVT.